Listed below are T cell receptor beta chains from one sample, sequenced in a study of graft-versus-host responses after intestinal transplantation. The table came from immunoSEQ multiplex PCR; TCRdb's copy has only in-frame clones and leaves some out. Among fewer than 55,000 clones listed, 85% to 95% were seen once. These receptors lack a known antigen. The specimen was unstimulated CD8+ T cells sorted from spleen or lymph node cells, collected before transplant. The receptors here all came from a human donor who was the organ donor for an intestinal transplant. The CDR3 runs from the conserved cysteine through the conserved F or W. D genes are given only for firm matches. Rows give clone size only sometimes, using once, few, many, or a class for an expanded clone.

TRBV4-3	TRBJ1-2	-	-	TGCGCCAGCAGCCAAGATCCGGGCTATGGCTACACCTTC	CASSQDPGYGYTF
TRBV9	TRBJ2-3	-	-	TGTGCCAGCAAGCGGGTTGGAACAGATACGCAGTATTTT	CASKRVGTDTQYF
TRBV28	TRBJ2-5	-	-	TGTGCCAGCAGTTTTGGGGAGGAAGAGACCCAGTACTTC	CASSFGEEETQYF
TRBV27	TRBJ1-2	-	-	TGTGCCAGCAGTTTAGGGGTATACTATGGCTACACCTTC	CASSLGVYYGYTF
TRBV9	TRBJ1-3	-	-	TGTGCCAGCAGCCCCCCCCGAGGAAACACCATATATTTT	CASSPPRGNTIYF
TRBV28	TRBJ2-7	-	-	TGTGCCAGCAGTTTCTTGAGGGTGGGGGGCTACGAGCAGTACTTC	CASSFLRVGGYEQYF
TRBV4-3	TRBJ2-1	TRBD1	-	TGCGCCAGCAGCCAAGATTTAGGACAGGCAATTATTCCACCTTACAATGAGCAGTTCTTC	CASSQDLGQAIIPPYNEQFF
TRBV7-6	TRBJ1-1	-	-	TGTGCCAGCAGCGATTTAGTCTTCACTGAAGCTTTCTTT	CASSDLVFTEAFF
TRBV28	TRBJ2-3	TRBD2	-	TGTGCCAGCAGTGGTCCTAGCGGGGGCGCAGATACGCAGTATTTT	CASSGPSGGADTQYF
TRBV5-1	TRBJ2-7	-	-	TGCGCCAGCAGCCGCTCCGGGGGCCCGGACTACGAGCAGTACTTC	CASSRSGGPDYEQYF
TRBV1	TRBJ2-2	-	-	TGCACCAGCATCTCAAGTCGGGGACAGGGGGGGAACACCGGGGAGCTGTTTTTT	CTSISSRGQGGNTGELFF
TRBV27	TRBJ2-1	TRBD1	-	TGTGCCAGCAGTTTATCGCCGGGACAGGGGCTATACAATGAGCAGTTCTTC	CASSLSPGQGLYNEQFF
TRBV27	TRBJ2-2	-	-	TGTGCCAGCACCTTGACCGGGATTCGTCTACCCGGGGAGCTGTTTTTT	CASTLTGIRLPGELFF
TRBV28	TRBJ1-5	-	-	TGTGCCAGCAGCATGTTCTCTAATGATCAGCCCCAGCATTTT	CASSMFSNDQPQHF
TRBV6-5	TRBJ2-3	TRBD2	once	TGTGCCAGCAGCCCCGGGACTAGCGGGGCCGATACGCAGTATTTT	CASSPGTSGADTQYF